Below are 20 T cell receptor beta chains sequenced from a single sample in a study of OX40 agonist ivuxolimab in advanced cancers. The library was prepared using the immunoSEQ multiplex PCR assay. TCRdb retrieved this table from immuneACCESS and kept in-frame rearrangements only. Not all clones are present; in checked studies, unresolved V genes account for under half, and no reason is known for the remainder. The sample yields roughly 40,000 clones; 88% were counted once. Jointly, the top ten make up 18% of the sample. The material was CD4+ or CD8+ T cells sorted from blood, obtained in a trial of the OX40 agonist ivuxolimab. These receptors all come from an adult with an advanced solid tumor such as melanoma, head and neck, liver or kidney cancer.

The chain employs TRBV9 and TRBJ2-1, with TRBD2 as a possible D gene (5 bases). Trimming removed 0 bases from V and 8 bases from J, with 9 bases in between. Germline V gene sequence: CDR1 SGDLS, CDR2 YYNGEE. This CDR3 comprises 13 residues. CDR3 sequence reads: CASSVGGRDEQFF. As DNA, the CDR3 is TGTGCCAGCAGCGTAGGAGGGCGTGATGAGCAGTTCTTC.

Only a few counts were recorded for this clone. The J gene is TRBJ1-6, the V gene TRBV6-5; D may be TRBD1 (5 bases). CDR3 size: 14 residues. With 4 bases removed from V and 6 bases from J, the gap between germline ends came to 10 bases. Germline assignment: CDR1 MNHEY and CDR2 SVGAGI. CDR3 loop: CASSSTASNSPLHF. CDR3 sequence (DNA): TGTGCCAGCAGTTCGACAGCTTCTAATTCACCCCTCCACTTT.

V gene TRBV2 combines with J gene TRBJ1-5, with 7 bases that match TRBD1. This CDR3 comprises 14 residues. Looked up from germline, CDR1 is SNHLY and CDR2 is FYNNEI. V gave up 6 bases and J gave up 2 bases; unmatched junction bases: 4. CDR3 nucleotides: TGTGCCAGCAGCCCAGGACAGGGCAATCAGCCCCAGCATTTT. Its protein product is CASSPGQGNQPQHF.

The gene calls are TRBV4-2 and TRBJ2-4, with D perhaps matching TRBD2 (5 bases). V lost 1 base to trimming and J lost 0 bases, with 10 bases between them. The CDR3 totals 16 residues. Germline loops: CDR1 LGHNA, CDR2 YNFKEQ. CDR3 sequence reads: CASSQVAIIAKNIQYF. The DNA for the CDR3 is TGTGCCAGCAGCCAAGTAGCGATCATAGCCAAAAACATTCAGTACTTC.

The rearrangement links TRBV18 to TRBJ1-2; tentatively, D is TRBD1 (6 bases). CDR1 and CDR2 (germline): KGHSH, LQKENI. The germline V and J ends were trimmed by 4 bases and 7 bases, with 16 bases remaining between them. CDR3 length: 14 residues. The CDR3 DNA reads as TGTGCCAGCTCACGAGAACAGGGACTCACTGGCTACACCTTC. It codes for CASSREQGLTGYTF.

CDR3 sequence (DNA): TGTGCCACCAACATCGGGACCACCTCCTACAATGAGCAGTTCTTC. Translating it yields CATNIGTTSYNEQFF. This sequence joins TRBV15 and TRBJ2-1; D may correspond to TRBD1 or TRBD2 (5 bases each). The germline V gene has CDR1 LNHNV and CDR2 YYDKDF (reference sequence). The CDR3 is 15 amino acids. Deletions cut 7 bases from V and 0 bases from J, with 13 bases between.

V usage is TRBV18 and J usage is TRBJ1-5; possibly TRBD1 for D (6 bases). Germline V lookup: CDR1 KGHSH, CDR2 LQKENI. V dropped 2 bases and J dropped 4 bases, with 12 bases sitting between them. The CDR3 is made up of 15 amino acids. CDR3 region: CASSPSGTRNQPQHF. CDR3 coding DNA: TGTGCCAGCTCACCATCGGGGACACGAAATCAGCCCCAGCATTTT.

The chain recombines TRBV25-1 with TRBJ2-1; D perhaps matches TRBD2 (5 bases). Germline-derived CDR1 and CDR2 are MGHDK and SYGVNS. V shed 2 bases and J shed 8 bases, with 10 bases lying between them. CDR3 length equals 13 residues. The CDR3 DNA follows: TGTGCCAGCAGTGAAGTGGCGGGCGATGAGCAGTTCTTC. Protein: CASSEVAGDEQFF. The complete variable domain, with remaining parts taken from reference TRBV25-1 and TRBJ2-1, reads EADIYQTPRYLVIGTGKKITLECSQTMGHDKMYWYQQDPGMELHLIHYSYGVNSTEKGDLSSESTVSRIRTEHFPLTLESARPSHTSQYLCASSEVAGDEQFFGPGTRLTVL.

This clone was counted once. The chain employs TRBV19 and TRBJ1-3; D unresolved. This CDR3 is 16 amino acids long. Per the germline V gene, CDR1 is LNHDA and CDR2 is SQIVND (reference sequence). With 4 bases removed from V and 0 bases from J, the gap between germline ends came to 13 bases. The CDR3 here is CASSTGLLSSGNTIYF. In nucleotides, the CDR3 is TGTGCCAGTAGTACAGGACTCCTGAGCTCTGGAAACACCATATATTTT.

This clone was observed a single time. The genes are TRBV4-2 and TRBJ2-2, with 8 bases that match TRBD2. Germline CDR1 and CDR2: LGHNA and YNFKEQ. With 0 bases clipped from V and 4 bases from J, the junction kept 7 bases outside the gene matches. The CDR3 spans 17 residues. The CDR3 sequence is CASSQDVVGGATGELFF. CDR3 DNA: TGTGCCAGCAGCCAAGACGTGGTCGGGGGGGCCACCGGGGAGCTGTTTTTT.

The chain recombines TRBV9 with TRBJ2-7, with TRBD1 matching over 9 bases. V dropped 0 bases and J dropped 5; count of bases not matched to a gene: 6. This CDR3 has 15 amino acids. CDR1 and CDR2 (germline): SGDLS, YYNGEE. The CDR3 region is CASSVAGQGYNEQYF. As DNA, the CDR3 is TGTGCCAGCAGCGTAGCGGGACAGGGTTACAACGAGCAGTACTTC.

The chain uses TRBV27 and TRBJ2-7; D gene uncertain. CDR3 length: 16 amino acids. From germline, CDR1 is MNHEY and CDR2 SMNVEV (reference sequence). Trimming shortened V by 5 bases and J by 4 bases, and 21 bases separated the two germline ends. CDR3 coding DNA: TGTGCCAGCAGTCCCTCGCCGACATCCCTGGGTTACGAGCAGTACGTC. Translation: CASSPSPTSLGYEQYV.

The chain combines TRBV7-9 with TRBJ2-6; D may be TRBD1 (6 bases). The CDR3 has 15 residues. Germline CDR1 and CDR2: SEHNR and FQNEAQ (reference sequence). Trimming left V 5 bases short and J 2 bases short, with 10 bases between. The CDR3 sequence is CASSLPGAGANVLTF. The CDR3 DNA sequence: TGTGCCAGCAGCCTGCCAGGGGCTGGGGCCAACGTCCTGACTTTC. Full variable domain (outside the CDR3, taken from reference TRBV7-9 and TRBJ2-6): DTGVSQNPRHKITKRGQNVTFRCDPISEHNRLYWYRQTLGQGPEFLTYFQNEAQLEKSRLLSDRFSAERPKGSFSTLEIQRTEQGDSAMYLCASSLPGAGANVLTFGAGSRLTVL.

For the CDR3, the DNA is TGTGCCAGTAGTTCTTCCGGGGGAGAACAAGAGACCCAGTACTTC. It yields the protein CASSSSGGEQETQYF. V gene TRBV19 combines with J gene TRBJ2-5; TRBD2 might be the D (6 bases). The ends were cut back, 5 bases at V and 2 bases at J, with 15 bases in the middle. The CDR3 extends over 15 amino acids. Germline lookup yields CDR1 LNHDA and CDR2 SQIVND (reference sequence).

This CDR3 reads CASSLSREAGNTIYF. The CDR3 coding sequence is TGTGCCAGCAGCTTATCACGGGAGGCTGGAAACACCATATATTTT. The chain joins TRBV5-6 to TRBJ1-3, with D unresolved. Germline V gives CDR1 SGHDT, CDR2 YYEEEE. The ends were cut back, 2 bases at V and 2 bases at J, with 11 bases in the middle. This CDR3 is 15 amino acids long.

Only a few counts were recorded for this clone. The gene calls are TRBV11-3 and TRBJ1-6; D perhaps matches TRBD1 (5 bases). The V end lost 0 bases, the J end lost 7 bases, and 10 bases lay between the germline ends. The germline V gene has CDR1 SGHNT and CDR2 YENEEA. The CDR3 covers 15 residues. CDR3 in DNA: TGTGCCAGCAGCTTAGATACAGGAGGGAATTCACCCCTCCACTTT. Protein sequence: CASSLDTGGNSPLHF. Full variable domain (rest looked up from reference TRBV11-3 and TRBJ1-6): EAGVVQSPRYKIIEKKQPVAFWCNPISGHNTLYWYLQNLGQGPELLIRYENEEAVDDSQLPKDRFSAERLKGVDSTLKIQPAELGDSAVYLCASSLDTGGNSPLHFGNGTRLTVT.

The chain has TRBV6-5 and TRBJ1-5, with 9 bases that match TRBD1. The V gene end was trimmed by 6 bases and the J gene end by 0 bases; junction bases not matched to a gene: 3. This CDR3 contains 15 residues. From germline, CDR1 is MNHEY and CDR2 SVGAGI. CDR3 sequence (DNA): TGTGCCAGCAGCCCGGACAGGGGTAGCAATCAGCCCCAGCATTTT. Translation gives CASSPDRGSNQPQHF.

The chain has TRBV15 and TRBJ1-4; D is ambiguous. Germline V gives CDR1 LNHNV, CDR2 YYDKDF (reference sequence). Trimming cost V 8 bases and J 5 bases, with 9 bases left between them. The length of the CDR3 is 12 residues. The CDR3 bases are TGTGCCACCGGAAGCACGAATGAAAAACTGTTTTTT. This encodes CATGSTNEKLFF.

In DNA form, the CDR3 reads TGTGCCAGCAGCGTAGGGACTAGCCAAGAGACCCAGTACTTC. It codes for CASSVGTSQETQYF. This sequence joins TRBV9 and TRBJ2-5; 7 bases are a match to TRBD2. Trimming cost V 0 bases and J 1 base; bases outside gene matches: 0. In germline, CDR1 is SGDLS, CDR2 YYNGEE. The CDR3 is made up of 14 amino acids.

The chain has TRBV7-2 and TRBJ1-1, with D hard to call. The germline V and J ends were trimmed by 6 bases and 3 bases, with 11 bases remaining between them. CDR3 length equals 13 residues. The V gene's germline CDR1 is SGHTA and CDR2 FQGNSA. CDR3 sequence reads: CASSSALHTEAFF. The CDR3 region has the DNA TGTGCCAGCAGTTCAGCCTTGCACACTGAAGCTTTCTTT. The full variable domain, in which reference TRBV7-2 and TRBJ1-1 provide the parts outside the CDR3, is GAGVSQSPSNKVTEKGKDVELRCDPISGHTALYWYRQSLGQGLEFLIYFQGNSAPDKSGLPSDRFSAERTGGSVSTLTIQRTQQEDSAVYLCASSSALHTEAFFGQGTRLTVV.